Each of the 31 T cell receptor beta chains below was sequenced from the same sample in a study of cytomegalovirus exposure and HLA in healthy donors. Repertoires were generated with immunoSEQ multiplex PCR, while TCRdb's copy carries only in-frame clones and drops some. The sample yields hundreds of thousands of clones, less than 90% seen once. The sequenced sample was PBMCs. These receptors were taken from a woman younger than 35 in good health and CMV-seronegative.

The chain combines TRBV2 with TRBJ2-3; 14 nucleotides line up with TRBD2. The CDR3 contains 16 residues. From germline, CDR1 is SNHLY and CDR2 FYNNEI. V was clipped by 5 bases and J by 3 bases; unmatched bases: 4. The CDR3, as DNA: TGTGCCAGCAGTAAGGGGACTAGCGGGGGTACAGATACGCAGTATTTT. This translates into CASSKGTSGGTDTQYF.

The genes are TRBV5-5 and TRBJ1-6, with TRBD1 as a possible D gene (6 bases). V lost 4 bases and J lost 0, with 14 bases in between. The germline CDR1 and CDR2 sequences are SGHKS and YYEKEE (reference sequence). This CDR3 has 17 residues. CDR3 sequence reads: CASSQGGRSSYNSPLHF. CDR3 in DNA: TGTGCCAGCAGCCAAGGGGGACGGAGCTCCTATAATTCACCCCTCCACTTT.

V and J are TRBV28 and TRBJ1-4; D is unresolved. Trimming took off 9 bases at V and 8 bases at J, with 19 bases between the two ends. CDR1 is MDHEN, CDR2 SYDVKM, per germline. The CDR3 spans 14 residues. CDR3 amino acids: CASSIGPREEKLFF. For the CDR3, the DNA is TGTGCCAGTAGTATCGGGCCCAGAGAGGAAAAACTGTTTTTT.

The chain has TRBV5-1 and TRBJ2-1; TRBD2 agrees at 7 bases. Germline assignment: CDR1 SGHRS and CDR2 YFSETQ. Trimming took 5 bases from V and 1 from J; bases not matched to a gene: 6. The CDR3 totals 15 residues. The CDR3 DNA sequence: TGCGCCAGCAGGGCTAGCGGTCTATCCTACAATGAGCAGTTCTTC. It translates to CASRASGLSYNEQFF.

The chain links TRBV6-6 to TRBJ1-2, with 9 bases aligning to TRBD1. Germline CDR1 reads MNHNY; CDR2 reads SVGAGI (reference sequence). V lost 5 bases, J lost 1 base, and 8 bases stayed unmatched. This CDR3 comprises 16 residues. The CDR3 DNA sequence: TGTGCCAGCAGTCCCGGGACAGGGAATAATAACTATGGCTACACCTTC. Protein: CASSPGTGNNNYGYTF.

This clone was recorded once. The chain uses TRBV11-2 and TRBJ2-7; perhaps TRBD2 as D (6 bases). Looked up from germline, CDR1 is SGHAT and CDR2 is FQNNGV. The CDR3 totals 16 residues. The V and J ends lost 1 base and 2 bases respectively, with 15 bases between them. The CDR3 reads CASSLARGGTPYEQYF. CDR3 bases: TGTGCCAGCAGCTTAGCTCGAGGAGGGACTCCCTACGAGCAGTACTTC.

In DNA, the CDR3 is TGTGCCAGCAGCCCGGACAGGACCAGGTGGACTGGCTCCTACGAGCAGTACTTC. As protein: CASSPDRTRWTGSYEQYF. The V gene is TRBV11-2, the J gene TRBJ2-7; 7 bases align to TRBD1. The CDR3 sequence is 18 residues long. Germline CDR1 is SGHAT and CDR2 is FQNNGV. V shed 5 bases, J shed 0 bases, and the junction held 16 bases outside the gene matches.

In its sample, this clone was seen once. In nucleotides, the CDR3 is TGTGCCAGCAGTCCAACTGGGGGGGATCAGCCCCAGCATTTT. It is translated as CASSPTGGDQPQHF. The chain links TRBV27 to TRBJ1-5; tentatively, D is TRBD1 (5 bases). The length of the CDR3 is 14 residues. Germline CDR1 and CDR2: MNHEY and SMNVEV (reference sequence). V was shortened by 5 bases and J by 5 bases, with 13 bases between the two germline ends.

The chain couples TRBV19 to TRBJ2-6; tentatively, D is TRBD1 (6 bases). The CDR3 runs to 15 residues. V was pared by 9 bases and J by 2 bases, with 14 bases between. Germline values: CDR1 LNHDA, CDR2 SQIVND (reference sequence). The CDR3 region is CASRDKGPGANVLTF. The CDR3 DNA follows: TGTGCCAGCCGGGACAAAGGCCCTGGGGCCAACGTCCTGACTTTC.

The chain employs TRBV5-4 and TRBJ2-7; perhaps TRBD1 as D (6 bases). The V and J ends lost 0 bases and 5 bases respectively, with 12 bases between them. The CDR3 extends over 14 amino acids. CDR1 SGHNT and CDR2 YYREEE come from the germline V gene (reference sequence). The CDR3 nucleotides are TGTGCCAGCAGCTTGGTACAGGGAATCGACGAGCAGTACTTC. This sequence encodes CASSLVQGIDEQYF.

This clone was seen a few times. The chain joins TRBV10-3 to TRBJ2-7, with TRBD1 identical over 7 bases. The germline CDR1 and CDR2 sequences are ENHRY and SYGVKD. V lost 5 bases, J lost 9 bases, and 10 bases stayed unmatched. The length of the CDR3 is 13 residues. CDR3 coding DNA: TGTGCCATCAGTTCGCCGACAGGGAACGGGCAGTACTTC. This encodes CAISSPTGNGQYF.

The rearrangement uses TRBV9 and TRBJ2-1; 11 bases agree with TRBD2. This CDR3 is built from 13 residues. CDR1 is SGDLS, CDR2 YYNGEE, per germline. V shed 2 bases and J 15 bases; nucleotides not matched to a gene: 7. The CDR3 is CASSVTSGRAMFF. The DNA for the CDR3 is TGTGCCAGCAGCGTCACTAGCGGGAGAGCGATGTTCTTC.

This chain uses TRBV7-8 with TRBJ1-1; D ambiguous. V gave up 1 base and J gave up 3 bases, with 6 bases separating them. Germline V gene sequence: CDR1 SGHVS, CDR2 FQNEAQ. CDR3 size: 13 residues. CDR3 region: CASSLDGYTEAFF. The DNA of the CDR3 is TGTGCCAGCAGCTTAGACGGATACACTGAAGCTTTCTTT.

The J gene is TRBJ2-5, the V gene TRBV6-5, with 8 bases aligning to TRBD1. Trimming at V came to 5 bases and at J to 3 bases, leaving 2 bases not matched to a gene. The CDR3 is 13 residues long. Germline-derived CDR1 and CDR2 are MNHEY and SVGAGI. CDR3 protein: CASSRTGKETQYF. The DNA of the CDR3 is TGTGCCAGCAGTCGGACAGGGAAAGAGACCCAGTACTTC.

This clone was recorded only once. This chain uses TRBV5-6 with TRBJ2-7, with D tentatively TRBD1 (6 bases). V was clipped by 3 bases and J by 6 bases, with 19 bases between them. This CDR3 contains 15 residues. In germline, CDR1 is SGHDT, CDR2 YYEEEE. The DNA of the CDR3 is TGTGCCAGCAGCTCTCGGGGCAGGGGCCTCTTCGAGCAGTACTTC. Translation gives CASSSRGRGLFEQYF.

The rearrangement uses TRBV7-9 and TRBJ2-7, with TRBD2 identical over 10 bases. CDR1 SEHNR and CDR2 FQNEAQ come from the germline V gene (reference sequence). The CDR3 has 17 amino acids. V was clipped by 3 bases and J by 0 bases; unmatched bases: 8. The CDR3 coding sequence is TGTGCCAGCAGCTTGAATAGCGGGGGGTCGTTCTCCTACGAGCAGTACTTC. Its translation is CASSLNSGGSFSYEQYF.

The V and J genes are TRBV29-1 and TRBJ2-3; tentative D call: TRBD2 (5 bases). Germline V gene sequence: CDR1 SQVTM, CDR2 ANQGSEA. V was cut by 3 bases and J by 0 bases, with 7 bases left in between. This CDR3 spans 13 amino acids. The CDR3 spells CSVDRTSTDTQYF. CDR3 in DNA: TGCAGCGTTGACAGGACTAGCACAGATACGCAGTATTTT.

The chain couples TRBV29-1 to TRBJ2-3, with D possibly TRBD1 on 6 matching bases. Germline CDR1 and CDR2: SQVTM and ANQGSEA. The CDR3 runs 14 residues. Trimming pared 7 bases from V and 6 bases from J, leaving 20 bases between. The CDR3 here is CSDRRRDQGDTQYF. The CDR3 DNA follows: TGCAGCGACCGAAGACGGGATCAGGGGGATACGCAGTATTTT.

This sequence joins TRBV18 and TRBJ2-5; 9 nucleotides line up with TRBD2. J lost 1 base, V lost 6 bases, and 6 bases had no gene match. The CDR3 extends over 15 amino acids. In germline, CDR1 is KGHSH, CDR2 LQKENI. CDR3 DNA: TGTGCCAGCTCGCGTCTAGCGGGGACCCAAGAGACCCAGTACTTC. Protein: CASSRLAGTQETQYF.

The rearrangement joins TRBV13 to TRBJ2-1, with D uncertain. The length of the CDR3 is 15 residues. Germline CDR1 PRHDT, CDR2 FYEKMQ (reference sequence). Trimming stripped 5 bases from V and 9 bases from J, with 20 bases between. The CDR3 sequence is CASSPRELSWGEQFF. CDR3 bases: TGTGCCAGCAGCCCCCGCGAGCTGTCCTGGGGTGAGCAGTTCTTC.

The chain is built from TRBV13 and TRBJ1-2, with D perhaps matching TRBD1 (5 bases). The CDR3 consists of 14 residues. Trimming left V 5 bases short and J 7 bases short, with 17 bases between. Per the germline V gene, CDR1 is PRHDT and CDR2 is FYEKMQ (reference sequence). The CDR3 is CASSIGSFGGGYTF. CDR3 DNA sequence: TGTGCCAGCAGCATCGGGTCTTTCGGGGGTGGCTACACCTTC.

The rearrangement uses TRBV30 and TRBJ2-2; 8 nucleotides agree with TRBD2. Germline V CDR1 and CDR2: GTSNPN, SVGIG (reference sequence). The CDR3 length is 15 residues. V was clipped by 1 base and J by 7 bases; unmatched bases: 8. The CDR3 sequence: CAWSADLREGGELFF. CDR3 bases: TGTGCCTGGAGTGCGGACCTTCGGGAGGGCGGGGAGCTGTTTTTT.

This chain links TRBV5-4 with TRBJ2-2; weak D call: TRBD2 (6 bases). The germline V and J ends were trimmed by 4 bases and 1 base, with 11 bases remaining between them. From germline, CDR1 is SGHNT and CDR2 YYREEE (reference sequence). CDR3 size: 15 residues. This CDR3 is CASSHLGGNTGELFF. Written as DNA, the CDR3 is TGTGCCAGCAGCCACCTGGGGGGGAACACCGGGGAGCTGTTTTTT.

The gene calls are TRBV2 and TRBJ1-5; the match to TRBD1 covers 7 bases. The CDR3 consists of 13 residues. Trimming at V came to 6 bases and at J to 4 bases, leaving 3 bases not matched to a gene. Germline loops: CDR1 SNHLY, CDR2 FYNNEI. The CDR3 DNA is TGTGCCAGCAGCGGACAGGCGAATCAGCCCCAGCATTTT. Translated, it gives CASSGQANQPQHF. The variable domain in full, with the rest retrieved from reference TRBV2 and TRBJ1-5, is EPEVTQTPSHQVTQMGQEVILRCVPISNHLYFYWYRQILGQKVEFLVSFYNNEISEKSEIFDDQFSVERPDGSNFTLKIRSTKLEDSAMYFCASSGQANQPQHFGDGTRLSIL.

The chain combines TRBV19 with TRBJ1-5, with D possibly matching TRBD1 (6 bases). The germline gives CDR1 LNHDA, CDR2 SQIVND (reference sequence). The CDR3 is made up of 19 amino acids. Trimming removed 6 bases from V and 1 base from J, with 25 bases in between. The CDR3 DNA is TGTGCCAGTAGCGCGGGACAAAGGGGGTTTCGGTCAAGCAATCAGCCCCAGCATTTT. Its protein is CASSAGQRGFRSSNQPQHF.

The chain recombines TRBV6-1 with TRBJ2-7; TRBD2 agrees at 7 bases. V was pared by 3 bases and J by 2 bases, with 4 bases of the junction left unmatched. This CDR3 is built from 14 residues. Germline CDR1 MNHNS, CDR2 SASEGT. This chain's CDR3 is CASSDTGGTYEQYF. CDR3 nucleotide sequence: TGTGCCAGCAGTGATACGGGGGGTACCTACGAGCAGTACTTC.

The genes are TRBV4-1 and TRBJ2-7; the D is unclear. Trimming cost V 1 base and J 3 bases, with 7 bases left between them. The CDR3 is 13 residues long. From germline, CDR1 is MGHRA and CDR2 YSYEKL. CDR3 DNA: TGCGCCAGCAGCCAAGTGTGGGACTACGAGCAGTACTTC. Protein sequence: CASSQVWDYEQYF.

The chain couples TRBV11-2 to TRBJ1-4; no clear D gene. Germline V gene data show CDR1 as SGHAT and CDR2 as FQNNGV. Trimming removed 1 base at V and 0 bases at J, with 3 bases between. The CDR3 has 14 amino acids. This CDR3 reads CASSLGPTNEKLFF. The CDR3 nucleotides read TGTGCCAGCAGCTTAGGTCCAACTAATGAAAAACTGTTTTTT.

The rearrangement links TRBV5-1 to TRBJ1-5; TRBD1 agrees at 7 bases. The germline CDR1 and CDR2 sequences are SGHRS and YFSETQ. With 5 bases clipped from V and 5 bases from J, the junction kept 10 bases outside the gene matches. The CDR3 has 15 amino acids. The chain's CDR3 is CASSLTTGKDQPQHF. Here the CDR3 DNA reads TGCGCCAGCAGTTTGACGACAGGGAAGGATCAGCCCCAGCATTTT.

The V call is TRBV27, the J call TRBJ1-1; D is perhaps TRBD1 (6 bases). Germline CDR1 and CDR2: MNHEY and SMNVEV (reference sequence). This CDR3 has 15 amino acids. Trimming cost V 5 bases and J 4 bases, with 17 bases left between them. The CDR3: CASSPAGGLGTEAFF. The CDR3 nucleotides are TGTGCCAGCAGTCCCGCTGGGGGCCTGGGCACTGAAGCTTTCTTT.

This clone came up once. This chain connects TRBV19 to TRBJ2-2; D uncertain. The CDR3 covers 13 residues. V was clipped by 4 bases and J by 7 bases, with 10 bases between them. Germline V gene data show CDR1 as LNHDA and CDR2 as SQIVND (reference sequence). The CDR3 DNA sequence: TGTGCCAGTAGTAAAGCGTATTACGGGGAGCTGTTTTTT. Residues: CASSKAYYGELFF.